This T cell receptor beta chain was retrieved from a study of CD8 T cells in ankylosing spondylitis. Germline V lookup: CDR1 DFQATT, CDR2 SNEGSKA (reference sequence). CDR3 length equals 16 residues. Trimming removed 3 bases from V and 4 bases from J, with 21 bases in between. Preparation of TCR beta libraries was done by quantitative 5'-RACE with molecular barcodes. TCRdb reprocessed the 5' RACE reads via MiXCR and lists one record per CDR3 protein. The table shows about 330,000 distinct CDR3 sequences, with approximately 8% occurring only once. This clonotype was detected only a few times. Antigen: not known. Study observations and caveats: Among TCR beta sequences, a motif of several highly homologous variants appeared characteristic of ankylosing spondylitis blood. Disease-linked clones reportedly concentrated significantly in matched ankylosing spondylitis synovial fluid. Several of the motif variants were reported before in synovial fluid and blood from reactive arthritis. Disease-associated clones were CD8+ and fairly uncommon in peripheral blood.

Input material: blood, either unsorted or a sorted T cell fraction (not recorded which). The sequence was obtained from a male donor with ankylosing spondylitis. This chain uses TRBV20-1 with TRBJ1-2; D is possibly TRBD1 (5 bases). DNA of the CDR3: TGCAGTGCTAGGTCGGGGGGAACAGGACTACGCTATGGCTACACCTTC. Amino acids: CSARSGGTGLRYGYTF.